The next 13 T cell receptor beta chains were all read from a single sample in a study of cytomegalovirus exposure and HLA in healthy donors. Primers: 60 Vbeta forward and 13 Jbeta reverse. Clones were sequenced by immunoSEQ multiplex PCR, and TCRdb holds only the in-frame ones, with some missing. The table lists approximately 110,000 clones, 65% to 80% of them singletons, with 3.7% in the top ten. The specimen sequenced was PBMCs. Source of these receptors: a human donor in good health.

This clone was found a few times. The chain joins TRBV21-1 to TRBJ1-1. TRBV21-1 is recorded as a pseudogene. The CDR3 totals 17 residues. As DNA, the CDR3 is TGTGCCAGCAGCAAAGTGCTCCCCGGGGGGCCGAACACTGAAGCTTTCTTT. Translated, it gives CASSKVLPGGPNTEAFF.

The chain carries TRBV2 and TRBJ1-2; TRBD1 matches 7 bases. Germline values: CDR1 SNHLY, CDR2 FYNNEI. This CDR3 comprises 14 residues. The V gene end was trimmed by 4 bases and the J gene end by 8 bases; junction bases not matched to a gene: 10. The CDR3 protein is CASSADTGVYGYTF. The DNA of the CDR3 is TGTGCCAGCAGTGCCGATACAGGGGTTTACGGCTACACCTTC.

The chain joins TRBV2 to TRBJ2-7; 8 nucleotides align to TRBD2. Germline V gene data show CDR1 as SNHLY and CDR2 as FYNNEI. V was clipped by 1 base and J by 1 base; unmatched bases: 3. This CDR3 contains 15 residues. Written as DNA, the CDR3 is TGTGCCAGCAGTGAAGGACTAGCGCCTTCCTACGAGCAGTACTTC. Its protein is CASSEGLAPSYEQYF.

This clone was observed once. The chain's CDR3 is CASSLAYEQYF. The CDR3 bases are TGTGCCAGCAGTCTCGCCTACGAGCAGTACTTC. This rearrangement joins TRBV27 to TRBJ2-7; D call uncertain. This CDR3 is 11 amino acids long. V was shortened by 5 bases and J by 2 bases, with 4 bases between the two germline ends. Per germline, CDR1 MNHEY and CDR2 SMNVEV (reference sequence).

A single count supports this clone. The gene calls are TRBV5-1 and TRBJ1-2; 9 bases align to TRBD1. CDR3 size: 18 residues. J was trimmed by 2 bases and V by 4 bases; bases with no gene match: 15. The germline CDR1 and CDR2 sequences are SGHRS and YFSETQ. The CDR3 loop is CASSPNPGGQGINYGYTF. DNA for the CDR3: TGCGCCAGCAGCCCAAACCCAGGAGGACAGGGGATAAACTATGGCTACACCTTC.

The chain couples TRBV4-1 to TRBJ1-1; D remains ambiguous. The CDR3 loop spans 13 amino acids. V was clipped by 1 base and J by 2 bases, with 5 bases between them. Germline V gene sequence: CDR1 MGHRA, CDR2 YSYEKL. The CDR3 coding sequence is TGCGCCAGCAGCCAAGGAGTAAACACTGAAGCTTTCTTT. Amino acids: CASSQGVNTEAFF.

The chain combines TRBV4-1 with TRBJ2-3; 7 bases align to TRBD2. Germline CDR1 MGHRA, CDR2 YSYEKL. The CDR3 totals 19 residues. Trimming took 0 bases from V and 4 from J; bases not matched to a gene: 16. The CDR3 reads CASSQDPEGLTRVADTQYF. DNA for the CDR3: TGCGCCAGCAGCCAAGATCCCGAGGGACTAACGAGGGTGGCAGATACGCAGTATTTT.

This rearrangement joins TRBV5-1 to TRBJ2-5; D call uncertain. CDR1 is SGHRS and CDR2 is YFSETQ in the germline V gene. The CDR3 runs 14 residues. Trimming shortened V by 0 bases and J by 5 bases, and 11 bases separated the two germline ends. This CDR3 is CASSLDARSETQYF. The CDR3 nucleotides are TGCGCCAGCAGCTTGGATGCTAGGTCGGAGACCCAGTACTTC.

The J gene is TRBJ2-5, the V gene TRBV5-1, with D unclear. Germline V gene data show CDR1 as SGHRS and CDR2 as YFSETQ. The CDR3 consists of 13 residues. Trimming left V 4 bases short and J 3 bases short, with 10 bases between. The CDR3 is CASSRDLKETQYF. For the CDR3, the DNA is TGCGCCAGCAGCCGAGATTTGAAAGAGACCCAGTACTTC.

The genes are TRBV29-1 and TRBJ2-1, with TRBD1 matching over 8 bases. CDR1 is SQVTM and CDR2 is ANQGSEA in the germline V gene. V lost 3 bases to trimming and J lost 4 bases; unmatched junction nucleotides: 2. The CDR3 has 13 residues. Written as DNA, the CDR3 is TGCAGCGTTGACCGGGACAGGTACAATGAGCAGTTCTTC. Amino acids: CSVDRDRYNEQFF.

This clone was seen more than once but under ten times. The genes are TRBV6-6 and TRBJ2-7; 11 bases match TRBD1. The CDR3 is made up of 14 amino acids. V dropped 5 bases and J dropped 9; count of bases not matched to a gene: 9. Per germline, CDR1 MNHNY and CDR2 SVGAGI (reference sequence). Written as DNA, the CDR3 is TGTGCCAGCAGTATAGGACAGGGGGCGCCCCTGCAGTACTTC. This translates into CASSIGQGAPLQYF.

This rearrangement joins TRBV27 to TRBJ2-1; 12 bases map to TRBD2. The germline CDR1 and CDR2 sequences are MNHEY and SMNVEV (reference sequence). With 5 bases clipped from V and 6 bases from J, the junction kept 8 bases outside the gene matches. This CDR3 has 16 amino acids. The CDR3 nucleotides are TGTGCCAGCAGTCTAATAGGACTAGCGGGGAGCAATGAGCAGTTCTTC. Residues: CASSLIGLAGSNEQFF.

This clone was recorded only once. This chain links TRBV2 with TRBJ1-5; tentatively, D is TRBD1 (6 bases). Germline V lookup: CDR1 SNHLY, CDR2 FYNNEI. The CDR3 covers 14 residues. Trimming pared 6 bases from V and 5 bases from J, leaving 14 bases between. In DNA, the CDR3 is TGTGCCAGCAGCGCCGACAGGTACGATCAGCCCCAGCATTTT. Amino acid sequence: CASSADRYDQPQHF. Supplemented by reference TRBV2 and TRBJ1-5, the full variable domain reads EPEVTQTPSHQVTQMGQEVILRCVPISNHLYFYWYRQILGQKVEFLVSFYNNEISEKSEIFDDQFSVERPDGSNFTLKIRSTKLEDSAMYFCASSADRYDQPQHFGDGTRLSIL.